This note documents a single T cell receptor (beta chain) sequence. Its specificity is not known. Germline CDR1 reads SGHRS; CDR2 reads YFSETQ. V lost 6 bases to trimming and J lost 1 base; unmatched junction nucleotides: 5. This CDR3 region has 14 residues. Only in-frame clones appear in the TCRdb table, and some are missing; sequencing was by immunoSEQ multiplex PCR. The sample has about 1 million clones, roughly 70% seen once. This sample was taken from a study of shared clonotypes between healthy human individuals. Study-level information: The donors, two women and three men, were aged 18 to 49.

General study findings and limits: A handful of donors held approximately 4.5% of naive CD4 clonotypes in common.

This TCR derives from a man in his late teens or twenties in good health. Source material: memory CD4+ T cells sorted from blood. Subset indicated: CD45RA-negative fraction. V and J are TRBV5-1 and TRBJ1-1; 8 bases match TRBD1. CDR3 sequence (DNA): TGCGCCAGCACCTGGGGACAGGAGAACACTGAAGCTTTCTTT. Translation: CASTWGQENTEAFF.